Listed below are T cell receptor beta chains from one sample, sequenced in a study of blood T cell repertoires in COVID-19. Clones were read by immunoSEQ multiplex PCR, and TCRdb kept only the in-frame ones, dropping some. This sample carries approximately 150,000 clones, approximately 82% of them seen once, and the ten largest clones take nearly 15%. The sample taken for sequencing was peripheral blood. These receptors all come from a human donor with acute or convalescent COVID-19. The donor label of this sample is uncertain. Each CDR3 is given with its conserved first and last residue. The order of the fields is J gene, V gene, D gene, clone size, CDR3 length, CDR3 protein, CDR3 DNA. A D gene is named only where the DNA matches it firmly. Size values are once, few and many counts, or a class for expanded clones, and some rows have none.

j_call: TRBJ2-2; v_call: TRBV4-2; d_call: .; clone_size: .; cdr3_length: 13; cdr3_aa: CASSHTGAGELFF; cdr3_nt: TGTGCCAGCAGCCATACGGGGGCCGGGGAGCTGTTTTTT
j_call: TRBJ2-1; v_call: TRBV11-1; d_call: .; clone_size: .; cdr3_length: 15; cdr3_aa: CASSPDREAGNEQFF; cdr3_nt: TGTGCCAGCAGCCCAGACAGGGAGGCTGGCAATGAGCAGTTCTTC
j_call: TRBJ2-7; v_call: TRBV6-5; d_call: .; clone_size: few; cdr3_length: 15; cdr3_aa: CASSPLGTTQGEQYF; cdr3_nt: TGTGCCAGCAGTCCCCTGGGAACTACCCAGGGCGAGCAGTACTTC
j_call: TRBJ1-6; v_call: TRBV27; d_call: .; clone_size: .; cdr3_length: 14; cdr3_aa: CASSLAFGASPLHF; cdr3_nt: TGTGCCAGCAGTTTGGCGTTTGGGGCCTCACCCCTCCACTTT
j_call: TRBJ2-7; v_call: TRBV19; d_call: TRBD1; clone_size: .; cdr3_length: 15; cdr3_aa: CASSIGDRVFDEQYF; cdr3_nt: TGTGCCAGTAGTATAGGGGACAGGGTTTTCGACGAGCAGTACTTC
j_call: TRBJ1-2; v_call: TRBV30; d_call: TRBD1; clone_size: .; cdr3_length: 14; cdr3_aa: CAWQSQGTNYGYTF; cdr3_nt: TGTGCCTGGCAGTCACAGGGGACGAACTATGGCTACACCTTC
j_call: TRBJ2-3; v_call: TRBV29-1; d_call: .; clone_size: .; cdr3_length: 13; cdr3_aa: CSVEEEGADTQYF; cdr3_nt: TGCAGCGTTGAGGAAGAGGGTGCAGATACGCAGTATTTT
j_call: TRBJ1-4; v_call: TRBV5-1; d_call: TRBD1; clone_size: .; cdr3_length: 15; cdr3_aa: CASSLEGTGDEKLFF; cdr3_nt: TGCGCCAGCAGCTTGGAAGGGACAGGGGATGAAAAACTGTTTTTT
j_call: TRBJ2-3; v_call: TRBV7-2; d_call: TRBD1; clone_size: .; cdr3_length: 14; cdr3_aa: CASSRGQGTDTQYF; cdr3_nt: TGTGCCAGCAGCAGGGGACAGGGAACAGATACGCAGTATTTT
j_call: TRBJ1-6; v_call: TRBV19; d_call: .; clone_size: .; cdr3_length: 15; cdr3_aa: CATGRGFSYNSPLHF; cdr3_nt: TGTGCCACCGGAAGGGGGTTCTCCTATAATTCACCCCTCCACTTT
j_call: TRBJ2-5; v_call: TRBV6-2/TRBV6-3; d_call: TRBD1; clone_size: .; cdr3_length: 16; cdr3_aa: CASSYETGEYRETQYF; cdr3_nt: TGTGCCAGCAGTTATGAGACAGGGGAGTATCGGGAGACCCAGTACTTC
j_call: TRBJ2-3; v_call: TRBV6-6; d_call: .; clone_size: .; cdr3_length: 16; cdr3_aa: CASSYSIQSGLDTQYF; cdr3_nt: TGTGCCAGCAGTTACTCGATTCAGAGCGGGTTGGATACGCAGTATTTT
j_call: TRBJ1-3; v_call: TRBV7-9; d_call: .; clone_size: once; cdr3_length: 15; cdr3_aa: CASSPSGRGGNTIYF; cdr3_nt: TGTGCCAGCAGCCCATCGGGGCGGGGTGGAAACACCATATATTTT
j_call: TRBJ2-1; v_call: TRBV10-3; d_call: TRBD2; clone_size: .; cdr3_length: 14; cdr3_aa: CAISAGESYNEQFF; cdr3_nt: TGTGCCATCTCGGCGGGGGAATCCTACAATGAGCAGTTCTTC
j_call: TRBJ1-2; v_call: TRBV6-2/TRBV6-3; d_call: TRBD1; clone_size: .; cdr3_length: 14; cdr3_aa: CASSGQGTSYGYTF; cdr3_nt: TGTGCCAGCAGTGGACAGGGGACCTCCTATGGCTACACCTTC
j_call: TRBJ1-2; v_call: TRBV29-1; d_call: .; clone_size: .; cdr3_length: 14; cdr3_aa: CSVDTGKWDYGYTF; cdr3_nt: TGCAGCGTGGATACAGGGAAGTGGGACTATGGCTACACCTTC
j_call: TRBJ1-1; v_call: TRBV18; d_call: .; clone_size: .; cdr3_length: 13; cdr3_aa: CASSPPGATEAFF; cdr3_nt: TGTGCCAGCTCACCACCGGGGGCGACTGAAGCTTTCTTT
j_call: TRBJ1-1; v_call: TRBV2; d_call: .; clone_size: once; cdr3_length: 13; cdr3_aa: CASRVPGSSEAFF; cdr3_nt: TGTGCCAGCCGGGTCCCAGGGTCAAGTGAAGCTTTCTTT
j_call: TRBJ2-1; v_call: TRBV19; d_call: .; clone_size: .; cdr3_length: 15; cdr3_aa: CASSIMISSYNEQFF; cdr3_nt: TGTGCCAGTAGTATAATGATCAGCTCCTACAATGAGCAGTTCTTC
j_call: TRBJ1-1; v_call: TRBV27; d_call: .; clone_size: .; cdr3_length: 15; cdr3_aa: CASSLSQGRVTEAFF; cdr3_nt: TGTGCCAGCAGTTTATCGCAGGGGAGGGTTACTGAAGCTTTCTTT
j_call: TRBJ1-5; v_call: TRBV15; d_call: .; clone_size: once; cdr3_length: 13; cdr3_aa: CATSRHVNQPQHF; cdr3_nt: TGTGCCACCAGCAGACATGTCAATCAGCCCCAGCATTTT
j_call: TRBJ1-1; v_call: TRBV4-2; d_call: .; clone_size: .; cdr3_length: 17; cdr3_aa: CASSPGQGISRNTEAFF; cdr3_nt: TGTGCCAGCAGCCCCGGGCAGGGGATAAGTAGGAACACTGAAGCTTTCTTT
j_call: TRBJ2-7; v_call: TRBV6-5; d_call: TRBD1; clone_size: .; cdr3_length: 14; cdr3_aa: CASTPGQSSYEQYF; cdr3_nt: TGTGCCAGCACCCCGGGACAGAGCTCCTACGAGCAGTACTTC
j_call: TRBJ2-5; v_call: TRBV18; d_call: TRBD2; clone_size: .; cdr3_length: 14; cdr3_aa: CASSRAAGQETQYF; cdr3_nt: TGTGCCAGCTCCCGTGCAGCGGGACAAGAGACCCAGTACTTC
j_call: TRBJ1-1; v_call: TRBV5-6; d_call: .; clone_size: .; cdr3_length: 14; cdr3_aa: CASSLVNGIAGAFF; cdr3_nt: TGTGCCAGCAGCTTGGTAAATGGTATAGCGGGGGCTTTCTTT
j_call: TRBJ1-1; v_call: TRBV19; d_call: TRBD1; clone_size: .; cdr3_length: 15; cdr3_aa: CASLSRQGQNTEAFF; cdr3_nt: TGTGCCAGTTTATCCCGACAGGGGCAGAACACTGAAGCTTTCTTT
j_call: TRBJ1-6; v_call: TRBV7-2; d_call: .; clone_size: few; cdr3_length: 13; cdr3_aa: CASNRPENSPLHF; cdr3_nt: TGTGCCAGCAACCGGCCGGAGAATTCACCCCTCCACTTT
j_call: TRBJ1-1; v_call: TRBV2; d_call: .; clone_size: .; cdr3_length: 14; cdr3_aa: CASSEESPGTEAFF; cdr3_nt: TGTGCCAGCAGTGAAGAATCCCCAGGGACTGAAGCTTTCTTT
j_call: TRBJ1-6; v_call: TRBV10-2; d_call: .; clone_size: few; cdr3_length: 15; cdr3_aa: CASSSPRVTNSPLHF; cdr3_nt: TGCGCCAGCAGTAGCCCCCGGGTTACTAATTCACCCCTCCACTTT
j_call: TRBJ2-7; v_call: TRBV29-1; d_call: TRBD1; clone_size: .; cdr3_length: 13; cdr3_aa: CSGKGQGIGEQYF; cdr3_nt: TGCAGCGGAAAGGGACAGGGGATCGGCGAGCAGTACTTC
j_call: TRBJ2-1; v_call: TRBV5-1; d_call: TRBD2; clone_size: .; cdr3_length: 13; cdr3_aa: CASRRDYNNEQFF; cdr3_nt: TGCGCCAGCCGGCGGGACTATAACAATGAGCAGTTCTTC
j_call: TRBJ1-1; v_call: TRBV6-5; d_call: .; clone_size: many; cdr3_length: 14; cdr3_aa: CASSPTFGRAEAFF; cdr3_nt: TGTGCCAGCAGCCCCACCTTCGGGAGAGCTGAAGCTTTCTTT
j_call: TRBJ2-2; v_call: TRBV4-3; d_call: TRBD1; clone_size: .; cdr3_length: 16; cdr3_aa: CASSHARTGGAGELFF; cdr3_nt: TGCGCCAGCAGCCATGCTAGGACAGGGGGCGCCGGGGAGCTGTTTTTT
j_call: TRBJ1-5; v_call: TRBV7-4; d_call: TRBD1; clone_size: .; cdr3_length: 18; cdr3_aa: CASSLTGGDPRSNQPQHF; cdr3_nt: TGTGCCAGCAGCCTCACAGGGGGTGACCCTCGGAGCAATCAGCCCCAGCATTTT
j_call: TRBJ2-5; v_call: TRBV7-2; d_call: .; clone_size: .; cdr3_length: 15; cdr3_aa: CASSSLRGLQETQYF; cdr3_nt: TGTGCCAGCAGCTCTCTCAGGGGTCTCCAAGAGACCCAGTACTTC
j_call: TRBJ1-1; v_call: TRBV14; d_call: .; clone_size: .; cdr3_length: 15; cdr3_aa: CASSLPRGGGTEAFF; cdr3_nt: TGTGCCAGCAGCCTACCCCGAGGGGGGGGAACTGAAGCTTTCTTT
j_call: TRBJ2-1; v_call: TRBV9; d_call: TRBD1; clone_size: .; cdr3_length: 16; cdr3_aa: CASSARTGYSYNEQFF; cdr3_nt: TGTGCCAGCAGCGCCAGGACAGGGTACTCCTACAATGAGCAGTTCTTC
j_call: TRBJ2-6; v_call: TRBV5-1; d_call: .; clone_size: .; cdr3_length: 16; cdr3_aa: CASSLGRGAGANVLTF; cdr3_nt: TGCGCCAGCAGCTTGGGCAGGGGTGCTGGGGCCAACGTCCTGACTTTC
j_call: TRBJ1-6; v_call: TRBV7-3; d_call: TRBD1; clone_size: .; cdr3_length: 15; cdr3_aa: CASSPRGQANSPLHF; cdr3_nt: TGTGCCAGCAGCCCGAGGGGGCAGGCTAATTCACCCCTCCACTTT
j_call: TRBJ1-1; v_call: TRBV9; d_call: .; clone_size: .; cdr3_length: 14; cdr3_aa: CASSFVPGNTEAFF; cdr3_nt: TGTGCCAGCAGCTTTGTACCAGGGAACACTGAAGCTTTCTTT
j_call: TRBJ1-1; v_call: TRBV30; d_call: .; clone_size: .; cdr3_length: 13; cdr3_aa: CAWSVTGSTEAFF; cdr3_nt: TGTGCCTGGAGTGTAACAGGGAGTACTGAAGCTTTCTTT
j_call: TRBJ2-7; v_call: TRBV9; d_call: TRBD2; clone_size: .; cdr3_length: 15; cdr3_aa: CASSAGSGGTYEQYF; cdr3_nt: TGTGCCAGCAGCGCGGGTAGCGGGGGGACCTACGAGCAGTACTTC
j_call: TRBJ2-5; v_call: TRBV6-6; d_call: .; clone_size: .; cdr3_length: 14; cdr3_aa: CASSYGGVKETQYF; cdr3_nt: TGTGCCAGCAGTTACGGAGGGGTCAAAGAGACCCAGTACTTC
j_call: TRBJ1-1; v_call: TRBV6-5; d_call: .; clone_size: .; cdr3_length: 12; cdr3_aa: CASSYSATEAFF; cdr3_nt: TGTGCCAGCAGTTACTCAGCCACTGAAGCTTTCTTT
j_call: TRBJ1-4; v_call: TRBV3-1/TRBV3-2; d_call: .; clone_size: .; cdr3_length: 15; cdr3_aa: CASRNRGGPNEKLFF; cdr3_nt: TGTGCCAGCCGGAATAGGGGCGGCCCTAATGAAAAACTGTTTTTT
j_call: TRBJ1-2; v_call: TRBV23-1; d_call: TRBD1; clone_size: .; cdr3_length: 17; cdr3_aa: CASSTDRDLLSFYGYTF; cdr3_nt: TGCGCCAGCAGCACGGACAGGGACCTCCTTTCCTTTTATGGCTACACCTTC
j_call: TRBJ1-2; v_call: TRBV29-1; d_call: TRBD1; clone_size: .; cdr3_length: 13; cdr3_aa: CSVERQGPYGYTF; cdr3_nt: TGCAGCGTTGAGAGACAGGGACCCTATGGCTACACCTTC
j_call: TRBJ1-5; v_call: TRBV6-1; d_call: .; clone_size: .; cdr3_length: 14; cdr3_aa: CASSESGYNQPQHF; cdr3_nt: TGTGCCAGCAGTGAATCGGGTTACAATCAGCCCCAGCATTTT
j_call: TRBJ2-2; v_call: TRBV5-1; d_call: .; clone_size: .; cdr3_length: 13; cdr3_aa: CASSSLNTGELFF; cdr3_nt: TGCGCCAGCAGCTCACTGAACACCGGGGAGCTGTTTTTT
j_call: TRBJ1-1; v_call: TRBV30; d_call: .; clone_size: few; cdr3_length: 14; cdr3_aa: CAWSRTVMNTEAFF; cdr3_nt: TGTGCCTGGAGCCGGACAGTCATGAACACTGAAGCTTTCTTT
j_call: TRBJ1-1; v_call: TRBV4-3; d_call: .; clone_size: .; cdr3_length: 15; cdr3_aa: CASSQARDRNTEAFF; cdr3_nt: TGCGCCAGCAGCCAAGCCCGCGACAGGAACACTGAAGCTTTCTTT
j_call: TRBJ1-3; v_call: TRBV27; d_call: TRBD1; clone_size: .; cdr3_length: 14; cdr3_aa: CASSLRQGGNTIYF; cdr3_nt: TGTGCCAGCAGTCTGCGACAGGGTGGAAACACCATATATTTT
j_call: TRBJ1-2; v_call: TRBV6-5; d_call: TRBD1; clone_size: .; cdr3_length: 14; cdr3_aa: CASRRDSPHYGYTF; cdr3_nt: TGTGCCAGCAGGAGGGACAGCCCTCACTATGGCTACACCTTC
j_call: TRBJ1-2; v_call: TRBV30; d_call: TRBD1; clone_size: .; cdr3_length: 16; cdr3_aa: CAWTLPTGQGNYGYTF; cdr3_nt: TGTGCCTGGACCTTACCGACGGGACAGGGGAACTATGGCTACACCTTC